One and the same sample provided the 5 T cell receptor beta chains below, sequenced in a study of CXCR3-negative and CXCR3-positive naive CD8 T cells. Whole-study findings and limits: In CXCR3-positive naive cells, the TRB CDR3s were more hydrophobic than in CXCR3-negative naive cells.

For these TCRs, the target antigens are not known. The authors made the TRB cDNA libraries by 5' RACE using UMI labels. TCRdb reprocessed the 5' RACE reads; each CDR3 protein has one entry and no DNA is given. In all, the sample yields 75,000 to 90,000 distinct CDR3 sequences. The sample consisted of naive CXCR3+ CD8+ T cells from blood. The subset denotes: CD45RO-CCR7+CD27+CD95- naive CD8+ T cells expressing CXCR3 (TNR3+). Every receptor here comes from a human donor in good health. Some clones in this sample may be carry-over from other donors' samples.

The rearrangement joins TRBV7-2 to TRBJ2-1; with no DNA, the TCRdb D assignment of TRBD1 cannot be verified. CDR1 and CDR2 from the germline V gene are SGHTA and FQGNSA. The CDR3 sequence is 15 residues long. The chain's CDR3 is CASSFAGGQYNEQFF.

The rearrangement joins TRBV28 to TRBJ2-7; TCRdb outputs TRBD1, but without DNA this stays unchecked. The germline V gene encodes CDR1 MDHEN and CDR2 SYDVKM. The CDR3 spans 14 residues. CDR3 sequence reads: CASSITRGPVEQYF.

This chain uses TRBV15 with TRBJ2-5; lacking DNA, the TRBD2 call made by TCRdb goes unchecked. The germline V gene encodes CDR1 LNHNV and CDR2 YYDKDF (reference sequence). The CDR3 length is 14 residues. CDR3 residues: CATSTGGRQETQYF.

This chain connects TRBV20-1 to TRBJ2-7. CDR1 and CDR2 (germline): DFQATT, SNEGSKA (reference sequence). The CDR3 is 13 amino acids. The CDR3 is CSEKGATPYEQYF.

CDR3 sequence: CSAREGNLIEAFF. V usage is TRBV20-1 and J usage is TRBJ1-1. The CDR3 extends over 13 amino acids. The germline gives CDR1 DFQATT, CDR2 SNEGSKA (reference sequence).